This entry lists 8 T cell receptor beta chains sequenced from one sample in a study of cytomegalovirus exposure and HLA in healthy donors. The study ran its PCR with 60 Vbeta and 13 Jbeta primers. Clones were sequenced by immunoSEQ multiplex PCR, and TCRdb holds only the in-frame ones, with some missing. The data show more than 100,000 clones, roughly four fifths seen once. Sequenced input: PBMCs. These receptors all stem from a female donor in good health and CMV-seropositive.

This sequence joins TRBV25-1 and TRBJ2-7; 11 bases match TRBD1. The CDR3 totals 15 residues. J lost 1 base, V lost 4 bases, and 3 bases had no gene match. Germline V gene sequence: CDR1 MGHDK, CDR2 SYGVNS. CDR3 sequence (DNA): TGTGCCAGCAGTGCCGGGACAGGGGGTTCCTACGAGCAGTACTTC. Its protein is CASSAGTGGSYEQYF.

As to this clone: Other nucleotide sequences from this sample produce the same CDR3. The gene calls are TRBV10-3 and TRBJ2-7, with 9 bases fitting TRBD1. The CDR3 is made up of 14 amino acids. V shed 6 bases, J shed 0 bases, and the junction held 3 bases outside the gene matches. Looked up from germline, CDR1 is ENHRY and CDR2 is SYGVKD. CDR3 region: CAISGTGSSYEQYF. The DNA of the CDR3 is TGTGCCATCAGCGGGACAGGGTCCTCCTACGAGCAGTACTTC.

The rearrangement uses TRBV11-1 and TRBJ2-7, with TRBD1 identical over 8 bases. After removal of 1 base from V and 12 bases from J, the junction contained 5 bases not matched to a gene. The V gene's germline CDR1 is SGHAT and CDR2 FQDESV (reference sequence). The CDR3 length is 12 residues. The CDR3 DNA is TGTGCCAGCAGCTTAGACGACAGGGGAAGGTACTTC. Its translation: CASSLDDRGRYF.

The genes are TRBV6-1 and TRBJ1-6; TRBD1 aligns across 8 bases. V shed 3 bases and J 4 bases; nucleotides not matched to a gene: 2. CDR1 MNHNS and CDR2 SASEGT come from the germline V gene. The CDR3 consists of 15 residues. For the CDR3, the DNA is TGTGCCAGCAGTGACCGGGACAGGTATAATTCACCCCTCCACTTT. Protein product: CASSDRDRYNSPLHF.

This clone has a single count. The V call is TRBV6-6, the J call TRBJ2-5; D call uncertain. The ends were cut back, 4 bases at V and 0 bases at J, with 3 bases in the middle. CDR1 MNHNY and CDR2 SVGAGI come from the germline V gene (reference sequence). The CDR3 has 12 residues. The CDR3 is CASSSYQETQYF. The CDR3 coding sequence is TGTGCCAGCAGTTCGTACCAAGAGACCCAGTACTTC.

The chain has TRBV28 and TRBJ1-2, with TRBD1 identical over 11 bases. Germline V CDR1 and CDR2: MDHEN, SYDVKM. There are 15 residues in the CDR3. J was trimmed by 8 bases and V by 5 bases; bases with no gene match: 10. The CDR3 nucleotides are TGTGCCAGCAGTGCCGGGGACGGGACAGGGGGAGGCTACACCTTC. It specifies CASSAGDGTGGGYTF.

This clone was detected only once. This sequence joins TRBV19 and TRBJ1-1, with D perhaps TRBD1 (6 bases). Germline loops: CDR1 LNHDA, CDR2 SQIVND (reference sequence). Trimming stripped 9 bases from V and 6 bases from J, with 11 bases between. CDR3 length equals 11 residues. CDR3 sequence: CASRGASEAFF. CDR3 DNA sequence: TGTGCCAGCCGGGGGGCGTCTGAAGCTTTCTTT.

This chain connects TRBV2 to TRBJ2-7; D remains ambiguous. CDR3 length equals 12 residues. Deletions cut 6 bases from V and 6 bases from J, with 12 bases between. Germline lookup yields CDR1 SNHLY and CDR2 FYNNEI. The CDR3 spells CASSATSLEQYF. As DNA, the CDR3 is TGTGCCAGCAGCGCTACCTCCCTCGAGCAGTACTTC.